This is a list of T cell receptor beta chains from one sample in a study of OX40 agonist ivuxolimab in advanced cancers. This table comes from immunoSEQ multiplex PCR, and its TCRdb copy is limited to in-frame clones, with some not included. The data hold 35,000 to 40,000 clones, with roughly 91% observed a single time. The source material was CD4+ or CD8+ T cells sorted from blood, sampled in a trial of the OX40 agonist ivuxolimab. These receptors were collected from an adult with an advanced solid tumor such as melanoma, head and neck, liver or kidney cancer. Both conserved end residues are part of each CDR3. The order of the fields is D gene, clone size, V gene, J gene, CDR3 protein, CDR3 DNA. The D gene is left open where the match is weak. Where a row states a size, it is once, few, many or the class of an expanded clone; other rows omit it.

-,-,TRBV18,TRBJ2-1,CASSPVGRGDEQFF,TGTGCCAGCTCACCAGTGGGAAGGGGGGATGAGCAGTTCTTC
-,medium-sized,TRBV13,TRBJ1-1,CASTPGQGWTEAFF,TGTGCCAGCACCCCAGGGCAGGGATGGACTGAAGCTTTCTTT
TRBD2,-,TRBV19,TRBJ2-4,CATRIAGGPKNIQYF,TGTGCCACGCGGATAGCGGGAGGGCCGAAAAACATTCAGTACTTC
TRBD1,-,TRBV28,TRBJ2-1,CASSSRTGSSYNEQFF,TGTGCCAGCAGTTCCCGGACAGGGAGCTCCTACAATGAGCAGTTCTTC
-,once,TRBV2,TRBJ2-7,CASSDQTRTYEQYF,TGTGCCAGCAGTGACCAGACTAGGACCTACGAGCAGTACTTC
-,-,TRBV5-6,TRBJ2-3,CASSFPGRTDTQYF,TGTGCCAGCAGCTTCCCGGGCCGGACAGATACGCAGTATTTT
-,few,TRBV5-4,TRBJ1-5,CASSLGQYSNQPQHF,TGTGCCAGCAGCTTAGGGCAGTATAGCAATCAGCCCCAGCATTTT
-,-,TRBV4-1,TRBJ2-1,CASSQGYDPSSYNEQFF,TGCGCCAGCAGCCAAGGATATGACCCGAGCTCCTACAATGAGCAGTTCTTC
-,-,TRBV9,TRBJ2-7,CASSVGGGGQYEQYF,TGTGCCAGCAGCGTAGGAGGGGGAGGTCAATACGAGCAGTACTTC
TRBD2,-,TRBV7-8,TRBJ2-1,CASSPPSAGTNNEQFF,TGTGCCAGCAGCCCCCCTTCAGCGGGAACCAACAATGAGCAGTTCTTC
-,-,TRBV27,TRBJ1-2,CASSPDRANYGYTF,TGTGCCAGCAGCCCGGACCGAGCTAACTATGGCTACACCTTC
-,-,TRBV7-9,TRBJ2-3,CASSLETPTGLDTQYF,TGTGCCAGCAGCTTAGAAACGCCAACTGGGTTGGATACGCAGTATTTT
-,-,TRBV5-1,TRBJ2-5,CASSYAEQETQYF,TGCGCCAGCAGCTATGCGGAGCAAGAGACCCAGTACTTC
-,-,TRBV27,TRBJ2-7,CASSRQEGLYEQYF,TGTGCCAGCAGCCGCCAGGAAGGATTGTACGAGCAGTACTTC
-,-,TRBV5-1,TRBJ1-1,CASSLGAVTEAFF,TGCGCCAGCAGCTTGGGGGCAGTCACTGAAGCTTTCTTT
-,few,TRBV19,TRBJ2-1,CASSIWASDYNEQFF,TGTGCCAGTAGTATCTGGGCTAGCGATTACAATGAGCAGTTCTTC
TRBD1,-,TRBV9,TRBJ2-1,CASSPPGQGFGQFF,TGTGCCAGCAGCCCCCCGGGACAGGGGTTCGGGCAGTTCTTC
-,-,TRBV7-6,TRBJ2-3,CASSLGTADMQYF,TGTGCCAGCAGCCTCGGGACTGCAGATATGCAGTATTTT
-,-,TRBV2,TRBJ1-1,CASSEWGNTEAFF,TGTGCCAGCAGTGAATGGGGGAACACTGAAGCTTTCTTT
-,-,TRBV29-1,TRBJ1-2,CSVLGAINYGYTF,TGCAGCGTCCTGGGGGCGATTAACTATGGCTACACCTTC
-,-,TRBV27,TRBJ2-2,CASSFPNTGELFF,TGTGCCAGCAGTTTCCCGAACACCGGGGAGCTGTTTTTT
-,-,TRBV6-5,TRBJ2-7,CASSKMWGSDEQYF,TGTGCCAGCAGCAAGATGTGGGGGTCCGACGAGCAGTACTTC
-,once,TRBV19,TRBJ2-7,CASSIDHRVYEQYF,TGTGCCAGTAGTATAGACCACAGGGTCTACGAGCAGTACTTC
-,-,TRBV7-9,TRBJ2-3,CASSRMYGGTDTQYF,TGTGCCAGCAGTCGGATGTACGGCGGCACAGATACGCAGTATTTT
-,-,TRBV10-2,TRBJ2-2,CASSEPSGPAGELFF,TGCGCCAGCAGTGAGCCAAGCGGGCCTGCCGGGGAGCTGTTTTTT
TRBD2,-,TRBV5-4,TRBJ2-1,CASSSVGLADYNEQFF,TGTGCCAGCAGCTCCGTGGGACTAGCAGACTACAATGAGCAGTTCTTC
-,once,TRBV9,TRBJ1-2,CASSGRVEGVMAYGYTF,TGTGCCAGCAGCGGTAGGGTAGAGGGGGTTATGGCCTATGGCTACACCTTC
TRBD1,once,TRBV19,TRBJ2-7,CASSTRTGYGLEQYF,TGTGCCAGTAGTACCCGGACAGGGTACGGACTCGAGCAGTACTTC
-,-,TRBV7-7,TRBJ2-1,CASSLAEASPNEQFF,TGTGCTAGCAGCTTAGCGGAGGCTAGCCCCAATGAGCAGTTCTTC
-,-,TRBV9,TRBJ2-7,CASSPRGGETDEQYF,TGTGCCAGCAGCCCTCGCGGAGGAGAAACGGACGAGCAGTACTTC
-,-,TRBV15,TRBJ1-4,CATSREIGGEHEKLFF,TGTGCCACCAGCAGAGAGATAGGGGGGGAACATGAAAAACTGTTTTTT
TRBD2,-,TRBV27,TRBJ2-1,CASRGNHRGRYNEQFF,TGTGCCAGCAGGGGTAATCATCGCGGGAGGTACAATGAGCAGTTCTTC
-,-,TRBV19,TRBJ2-1,CASSIDGTPLDEQFF,TGTGCCAGTAGTATAGATGGGACTCCCCTCGATGAGCAGTTCTTC
TRBD2,few,TRBV6-6,TRBJ2-2,CASRPGGVATGELFF,TGTGCCAGCAGACCGGGGGGGGTGGCAACCGGGGAGCTGTTTTTT
TRBD1,-,TRBV27,TRBJ1-3,CASSLTGGSGNTIYF,TGTGCCAGCAGTCTCACAGGGGGCTCTGGAAACACCATATATTTT
TRBD2,-,TRBV7-9,TRBJ2-5,CASSDSGTTQETQYF,TGTGCCAGCAGCGATTCTGGGACTACACAAGAGACCCAGTACTTC
-,-,TRBV6-5,TRBJ1-1,CASSWGGTEAFF,TGTGCCAGCAGTTGGGGTGGCACTGAAGCTTTCTTT
-,-,TRBV29-1,TRBJ2-7,CSVEGDKGAYEQYF,TGCAGCGTTGAGGGAGACAAGGGGGCCTACGAGCAGTACTTC
-,-,TRBV5-6,TRBJ2-7,CASSMGAGYEQYF,TGTGCCAGCAGCATGGGGGCAGGCTACGAGCAGTACTTC
TRBD2,-,TRBV28,TRBJ2-5,CASSLVLAGVYQETQYF,TGTGCCAGCAGTTTGGTGCTAGCGGGAGTTTACCAAGAGACCCAGTACTTC
-,-,TRBV19,TRBJ2-3,CASSDASQLVAGSSDTQYF,TGTGCCAGTAGTGACGCCAGCCAACTAGTCGCGGGTAGCTCAGATACGCAGTATTTT
-,-,TRBV7-9,TRBJ2-7,CASSFGQAGLGLSSYEQYF,TGTGCCAGCAGCTTCGGCCAAGCGGGTTTGGGGTTAAGCTCCTACGAGCAGTACTTC
TRBD1,-,TRBV28,TRBJ2-7,CASSTRDRGGYEQYF,TGTGCCAGCAGCACCCGGGACAGGGGAGGGTACGAGCAGTACTTC
TRBD2,-,TRBV5-1,TRBJ2-5,CASSSDLAGWETQYF,TGCGCCAGCAGCTCGGACCTAGCGGGGTGGGAGACCCAGTACTTC
-,-,TRBV7-6,TRBJ1-1,CASSFTANTEAFF,TGTGCCAGCAGCTTCACGGCGAACACTGAAGCTTTCTTT
TRBD2,-,TRBV28,TRBJ2-7,CASSAGLAPYGQYF,TGTGCCAGCAGTGCTGGACTAGCTCCCTACGGGCAGTACTTC
TRBD1,-,TRBV11-2,TRBJ2-7,CASSYGTAYEQYF,TGTGCCAGCAGCTACGGGACAGCCTACGAGCAGTACTTC
-,-,TRBV5-4,TRBJ2-1,CASSLPHYRVNEQFF,TGTGCCAGCAGCTTGCCCCACTATCGGGTTAATGAGCAGTTCTTC
-,-,TRBV7-2,TRBJ2-7,CASSFGGTSTEQYF,TGTGCCAGCAGCTTCGGGGGAACTTCGACCGAGCAGTACTTC
TRBD1,-,TRBV28,TRBJ2-2,CASSFPQTGYTGELFF,TGTGCCAGCAGTTTCCCACAGACAGGGTACACCGGGGAGCTGTTTTTT
TRBD2,-,TRBV6-5,TRBJ2-1,CASSYLAGLYNEQFF,TGTGCCAGCAGTTACCTAGCGGGGCTCTACAATGAGCAGTTCTTC
TRBD1,few,TRBV4-3,TRBJ1-2,CASSQGRGRGYGYTF,TGCGCCAGCAGCCAGGGCAGGGGGCGGGGCTATGGCTACACCTTC
-,-,TRBV18,TRBJ2-7,CASSPGRSEQYF,TGTGCCAGCTCACCGGGAAGAAGCGAGCAGTACTTC
-,once,TRBV13,TRBJ2-3,CASSLKEGIDTQYF,TGTGCCAGCAGCTTAAAGGAGGGTATAGATACGCAGTATTTT
-,-,TRBV15,TRBJ2-5,CATSSGPMLETQYF,TGTGCCACCAGCAGCGGGCCAATGCTAGAGACCCAGTACTTC
-,once,TRBV9,TRBJ2-2,CASSPRDQNTGELFF,TGTGCCAGCAGCCCCCGGGACCAGAACACCGGGGAGCTGTTTTTT
TRBD2,-,TRBV9,TRBJ2-3,CASSPGGGSTDTQYF,TGTGCCAGCAGCCCCGGGGGAGGGAGCACAGATACGCAGTATTTT
-,-,TRBV19,TRBJ1-2,CASSIDGMVGYTF,TGTGCCAGTAGTATAGATGGCATGGTTGGCTACACCTTC